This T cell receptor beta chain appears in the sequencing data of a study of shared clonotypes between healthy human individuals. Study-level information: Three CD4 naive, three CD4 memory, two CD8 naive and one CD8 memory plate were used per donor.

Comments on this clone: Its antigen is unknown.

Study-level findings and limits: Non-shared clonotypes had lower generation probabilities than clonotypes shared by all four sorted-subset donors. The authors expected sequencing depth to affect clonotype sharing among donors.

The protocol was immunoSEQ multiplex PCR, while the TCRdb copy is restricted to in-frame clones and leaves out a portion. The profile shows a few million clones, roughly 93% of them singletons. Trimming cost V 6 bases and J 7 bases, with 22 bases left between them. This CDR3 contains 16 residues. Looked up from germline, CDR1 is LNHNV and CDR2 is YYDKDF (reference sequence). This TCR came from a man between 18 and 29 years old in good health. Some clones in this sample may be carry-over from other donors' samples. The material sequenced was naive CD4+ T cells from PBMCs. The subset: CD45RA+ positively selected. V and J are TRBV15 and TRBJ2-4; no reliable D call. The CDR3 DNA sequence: TGTGCCACCAGTCCCGTCCTCGGGTCAGCGAGGAACATTCAGTACTTC. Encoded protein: CATSPVLGSARNIQYF.